The 28 T cell receptor beta chains below were found in one sample sequenced in a study of blood T cell repertoires in COVID-19. Using immunoSEQ multiplex PCR, the repertoire was profiled, and TCRdb retains in-frame clones only, with some absent. This table has 150,000 to 200,000 clones, 90% to 95% appearing once. The sample was peripheral blood. These receptors were obtained from a woman aged 50 to 65 with acute or convalescent COVID-19.

This chain connects TRBV11-2 to TRBJ2-1; 8 positions match TRBD2. This CDR3 has 15 amino acids. Germline V gives CDR1 SGHAT, CDR2 FQNNGV. V lost 1 base and J lost 6; bases outside the gene matches: 5. The DNA for the CDR3 is TGTGCCAGCAGCTTAGCCGGGAGGGAGGTCAATGAGCAGTTCTTC. This translates into CASSLAGREVNEQFF.

V and J are TRBV10-3 and TRBJ2-7, with D possibly TRBD1 on 5 matching bases. With 1 base removed from V and 3 bases from J, the gap between germline ends came to 7 bases. The CDR3 totals 13 residues. Germline loops: CDR1 ENHRY, CDR2 SYGVKD. The chain's CDR3 is CAISELGDYEQYF. The CDR3 nucleotides are TGTGCCATCAGTGAGTTAGGGGACTACGAGCAGTACTTC.

This clone appeared once. DNA for the CDR3: TGTGCCAGCAGTTCGCGGGCGTGGAACATTCAGTACTTC. Residues: CASSSRAWNIQYF. This chain connects TRBV7-2 to TRBJ2-4; D may be TRBD2 (5 bases). The V gene's germline CDR1 is SGHTA and CDR2 FQGNSA. This CDR3 has 13 amino acids. The V and J ends lost 6 bases and 7 bases respectively, with 13 bases between them.

The chain joins TRBV24-1 to TRBJ2-1; D is undetermined. In germline, CDR1 is KGHDR, CDR2 SFDVKD. The germline V and J ends were trimmed by 3 bases and 7 bases, with 18 bases remaining between them. The CDR3 sequence is 16 residues long. The CDR3 is CATSDALVSSRNEQFF. The CDR3 DNA sequence: TGTGCCACCAGTGATGCTCTCGTCTCCTCGCGAAATGAGCAGTTCTTC.

The J gene is TRBJ1-4, the V gene TRBV19, with 9 bases aligning to TRBD1. The germline V gene has CDR1 LNHDA and CDR2 SQIVND (reference sequence). This CDR3 has 14 amino acids. V was clipped by 4 bases and J by 6 bases; unmatched bases: 3. Here the CDR3 DNA reads TGTGCCAGTAGTACCACAGGGGGCTATGAAAAACTGTTTTTT. Amino acid sequence: CASSTTGGYEKLFF.

The rearrangement links TRBV7-6 to TRBJ1-4; the match to TRBD1 covers 8 bases. Germline CDR1 and CDR2: SGHVS and FNYEAQ. This CDR3 region has 15 residues. Losses at the gene ends were 4 bases for V and 4 bases for J; bases not matched to a gene: 5. DNA of the CDR3: TGTGCCAGCAGCTCATACAGGGGGAATAATGAAAAACTGTTTTTT. Protein: CASSSYRGNNEKLFF.

The chain carries TRBV5-1 and TRBJ2-1; the D gene is possibly TRBD1 (5 bases). Trimming cost V 1 base and J 6 bases, with 11 bases left between them. Germline assignment: CDR1 SGHRS and CDR2 YFSETQ. This CDR3 is built from 14 residues. CDR3 sequence (DNA): TGCGCCAGCAGCTTGTCAGGGTTGGGCAATGAGCAGTTCTTC. Amino acid sequence: CASSLSGLGNEQFF.

The chain employs TRBV30 and TRBJ2-7; perhaps TRBD1 as D (6 bases). Deletions cut 5 bases from V and 0 bases from J, with 11 bases between. CDR3 size: 13 residues. Per the germline V gene, CDR1 is GTSNPN and CDR2 is SVGIG (reference sequence). DNA of the CDR3: TGTGCCTGGTCCGGGACAAGCTCCTACGAGCAGTACTTC. Its translation is CAWSGTSSYEQYF.

A single count supports this clone. This rearrangement joins TRBV10-3 to TRBJ2-1; D unresolved. V was cut by 7 bases and J by 5 bases, with 18 bases left in between. The CDR3 runs 15 residues. CDR1 ENHRY and CDR2 SYGVKD come from the germline V gene. The CDR3 sequence is CAITVGALSHNEQFF. CDR3 sequence (DNA): TGTGCCATCACGGTCGGAGCGCTGTCCCACAATGAGCAGTTCTTC.

The chain carries TRBV6-1 and TRBJ1-2; 8 bases are shared with TRBD1. Germline lookup yields CDR1 MNHNS and CDR2 SASEGT. V shed 4 bases, J shed 4 bases, and the junction held 11 bases outside the gene matches. The length of the CDR3 is 16 residues. The CDR3 DNA is TGTGCCAGCAGTGTGGGACAGGTATCCTCTCCCTATGGCTACACCTTC. It specifies CASSVGQVSSPYGYTF.

J is TRBJ2-3 and V is TRBV28, with TRBD2 matching 9 bases. V lost 2 bases, J lost 3 bases, and 3 bases stayed unmatched. CDR1 is MDHEN and CDR2 is SYDVKM in the germline V gene. CDR3 length: 15 residues. CDR3 sequence reads: CASSLGAGGTDTQYF. The CDR3 coding sequence is TGTGCCAGCAGTTTAGGGGCGGGAGGGACAGATACGCAGTATTTT.

The V gene is TRBV3-1 (or the pseudogene TRBV3-2), the J gene TRBJ2-5; TRBD2 agrees at 14 bases. CDR3 length equals 15 residues. Germline CDR1 reads LGHDT; CDR2 reads YNNKEL (reference sequence). Germline trimming cut 5 bases from V and 5 bases from J; bases unmatched to any gene: 4. The CDR3 sequence: CASSSTSGGAETQYF. The CDR3 nucleotides read TGTGCCAGCAGCTCGACTAGCGGGGGGGCGGAGACCCAGTACTTC.

The genes are TRBV7-2 and TRBJ1-5; a weak D match, TRBD1 (6 bases). CDR3 length: 14 amino acids. The V end lost 4 bases, the J end lost 7 bases, and 14 bases lay between the germline ends. Germline V lookup: CDR1 SGHTA, CDR2 FQGNSA. The CDR3 DNA reads as TGTGCCAGCAGCTGGGTGGCAGGGGACCAGCCCCAGCATTTT. It encodes CASSWVAGDQPQHF.

The chain uses TRBV19 and TRBJ2-3; TRBD1 agrees at 9 bases. Germline CDR1 is LNHDA and CDR2 is SQIVND (reference sequence). J gave up 2 bases and V 0 bases, and 9 bases lay outside the gene matches. The CDR3 is 18 residues long. Here the CDR3 reads CASSIEWGQGRDTDTQYF. In nucleotides, the CDR3 is TGTGCCAGTAGTATAGAATGGGGACAGGGACGGGACACAGATACGCAGTATTTT.

The chain carries TRBV19 and TRBJ2-1; TRBD1 might be the D (5 bases). From germline, CDR1 is LNHDA and CDR2 SQIVND (reference sequence). The CDR3 length is 13 residues. V lost 6 bases and J 6 bases, leaving 12 bases between the germline ends. The CDR3 DNA is TGTGCCAGTAGCCTGGCAGGGCTCAATGAGCAGTTCTTC. Its translation: CASSLAGLNEQFF.

The chain joins TRBV19 to TRBJ2-7, with 12 bases fitting TRBD1. Germline V lookup: CDR1 LNHDA, CDR2 SQIVND (reference sequence). The CDR3 contains 15 residues. Trimming at V came to 1 base and at J to 5 bases, leaving 3 bases not matched to a gene. CDR3 DNA: TGTGCCAGTAGTATAGTCGGGACAGGGGGCGACGAGCAGTACTTC. Translating it yields CASSIVGTGGDEQYF.

The genes are TRBV5-6 and TRBJ2-1; 10 positions match TRBD1. The CDR3 has 16 residues. CDR1 SGHDT and CDR2 YYEEEE come from the germline V gene. V shed 0 bases, J shed 11 bases, and the junction held 11 bases outside the gene matches. The CDR3 DNA sequence: TGTGCCAGCAGCTTGGCCTTGGGGACAGGGGTTGTCCAGCAGTTCTTC. It specifies CASSLALGTGVVQQFF.

This sequence joins TRBV2 and TRBJ1-5, with TRBD1 matching 11 bases. The CDR3 sequence is 15 residues long. V lost 6 bases to trimming and J lost 7 bases; unmatched junction nucleotides: 8. CDR1 SNHLY and CDR2 FYNNEI come from the germline V gene. The CDR3 protein is CASRGGTGGGQPQHF. The CDR3 bases are TGTGCCAGCAGGGGTGGGACAGGGGGAGGGCAGCCCCAGCATTTT.

The genes are TRBV15 and TRBJ1-4; no reliable D call. Trimming pared 8 bases from V and 8 bases from J, leaving 21 bases between. The CDR3 is 15 amino acids. Looked up from germline, CDR1 is LNHNV and CDR2 is YYDKDF (reference sequence). CDR3 protein: CATSWGGNEVEKLFF. For the CDR3, the DNA is TGTGCCACCTCGTGGGGAGGGAATGAGGTCGAAAAACTGTTTTTT.

The V call is TRBV19, the J call TRBJ1-5; 8 bases agree with TRBD1. The CDR3 spans 19 residues. V shed 5 bases and J 5 bases; nucleotides not matched to a gene: 20. Germline V gives CDR1 LNHDA, CDR2 SQIVND (reference sequence). CDR3 region: CASSDRTGTLSKGYQPQHF. The CDR3 nucleotides are TGTGCCAGTAGTGACCGGACAGGGACGCTATCGAAGGGCTATCAGCCCCAGCATTTT.

The chain joins TRBV30 to TRBJ2-2, with a tentative D call TRBD1 (6 bases). CDR3 length equals 13 residues. V was trimmed by 5 bases and J by 11 bases, leaving 18 bases between them. Germline CDR1 GTSNPN, CDR2 SVGIG (reference sequence). The CDR3 nucleotides read TGTGCCTGGTCCGGGACACACAGTGTAGAGCTGTTTTTT. This translates into CAWSGTHSVELFF. Full variable domain (rest looked up from reference TRBV30 and TRBJ2-2): SQTIHQWPATLVQPVGSPLSLECTVEGTSNPNLYWYRQAAGRGLQLLFYSVGIGQISSEVPQNLSASRPQDRQFILSSKKLLLSDSGFYLCAWSGTHSVELFFGEGSRLTVL.

This chain links TRBV7-8 with TRBJ1-5, with TRBD1 matching over 7 bases. There are 15 residues in the CDR3. J lost 0 bases, V lost 5 bases, and 4 bases had no gene match. Germline CDR1 and CDR2: SGHVS and FQNEAQ. Here the CDR3 reads CASSMGQSSNQPQHF. The CDR3 coding sequence is TGTGCCAGCAGCATGGGACAGAGTAGCAATCAGCCCCAGCATTTT.

The chain employs TRBV12-5 and TRBJ1-3; 9 bases are shared with TRBD1. The V segment lost 6 bases and the J segment 2 bases; nucleotides outside the gene matches: 17. The CDR3 length is 19 residues. Germline V gene data show CDR1 as LGHNT and CDR2 as FRNRAP. CDR3 in DNA: TGTGCTAGTGGGATGTCCTTCCTCCGGGACAGGGTCCCTGGAAACACCATATATTTT. Its translation is CASGMSFLRDRVPGNTIYF.

J is TRBJ1-5 and V is TRBV6-5, with TRBD1 as a possible D gene (5 bases). Trimming took 6 bases from V and 7 from J, leaving 19 bases between them. Germline V CDR1 and CDR2: MNHEY, SVGAGI. The CDR3 spans 15 residues. CDR3 protein: CASSTAGGGNQPQHF. CDR3 in DNA: TGTGCCAGCAGCACCGCTGGGGGGGGAAACCAGCCCCAGCATTTT.

The chain carries TRBV15 and TRBJ2-1; weak D call: TRBD1 (5 bases). This CDR3 has 14 residues. From germline, CDR1 is LNHNV and CDR2 YYDKDF (reference sequence). Trimming pared 0 bases from V and 4 bases from J, leaving 7 bases between. CDR3 in amino acids: CATSREGPYNEQFF. The CDR3 nucleotides are TGTGCCACCAGCAGAGAGGGGCCATACAATGAGCAGTTCTTC.

V and J are TRBV28 and TRBJ2-1, with 9 bases aligning to TRBD1. The germline gives CDR1 MDHEN, CDR2 SYDVKM. Germline trimming cut 4 bases from V and 7 bases from J; bases unmatched to any gene: 8. The CDR3 has 15 residues. The CDR3 sequence: CASSSSGQGGNEQFF. CDR3 DNA sequence: TGTGCCAGCAGTTCCTCGGGACAGGGAGGTAATGAGCAGTTCTTC.

This clone was counted once. The chain combines TRBV12-3 or TRBV12-4 with TRBJ1-4; D is undetermined. V gave up 8 bases and J gave up 0 bases, with 7 bases separating them. The CDR3 is made up of 13 amino acids. CDR3 protein: CASGRTTNEKLFF. Written as DNA, the CDR3 is TGTGCCAGCGGGAGGACAACTAATGAAAAACTGTTTTTT.

This chain uses TRBV5-4 with TRBJ2-2, with TRBD2 matching 12 bases. The CDR3 is 18 residues long. The V and J ends lost 1 base and 5 bases, in that order; junction bases with no gene match: 9. Germline CDR1 is SGHNT and CDR2 is YYREEE (reference sequence). The CDR3 region is CASSLRVLGLAGTGELFF. DNA for the CDR3: TGTGCCAGCAGCTTGAGAGTGCTCGGACTAGCGGGAACCGGGGAGCTGTTTTTT.